What follows describes a single TCR beta chain. The antigen is unknown. The sample belongs to a study of cytomegalovirus exposure and HLA in healthy donors. Study information: An analysis done earlier identified 100 million to 140 million unique TCR beta sequences from about 179 million T cells.

The study's findings and limits: With later analysis, a missense DCLRE1C variant became linked to TCR beta V- and J-gene trimming. Most TCRs appeared rarely, but some public TCRs recurred in many donors. It was reportedly the case that the classifier diagnosed cytomegalovirus status with high specificity and sensitivity.

The CDR3 has 15 residues. The PCR ran on 60 Vbeta and 13 Jbeta primers. The table came from immunoSEQ multiplex PCR; TCRdb's copy has only in-frame clones and leaves some out. The sample carries 100,000 to 150,000 clones, about 82% recorded once. Sequenced: PBMCs. This chain links TRBV1 with TRBJ2-5; the table's D call TRBD2 went unverified against the DNA. The DNA end is a closer match to TRBJ2-7, so the J assignment may be wrong. TRBV1 is labeled a pseudogene. The source of this sequence is a boy younger than 18 in good health and CMV-seronegative. DNA for the CDR3: TGCACCAGCAGCTCTAGACGGTTGGAACACTACGAGCAGTACTTC. It yields the protein CTSSSRRLEHYEQYF.